This T cell receptor (beta chain) was sequenced for a study of blood T cell repertoires in COVID-19. Study-wide context: Both acute and convalescent COVID-19 samples were obtained from the United States, Italy and Spain. PBMCs, B-cell-depleted T cells, or T cells provided the cDNA or gDNA that made up the material.

In the original analysis: Amplification of reference gene primers provided the estimated nucleated cell counts. Sequenced by immunoSEQ multiplex PCR; TCRdb stores in-frame clones only, minus some. V, J and clone size are those of that table, while D and trimming were read from the DNA. The data hold 120,000 to 150,000 clones, with roughly 80% observed a single time. V gave up 7 bases and J gave up 5 bases; unmatched junction bases: 8. Germline V gene data show CDR1 as SNHLY and CDR2 as FYNNEI. The length of the CDR3 is 17 residues. This receptor was obtained from a man aged 45-65 years with acute or convalescent COVID-19. V gene TRBV2 combines with J gene TRBJ2-2, with 15 positions matching TRBD2. The sample consisted of peripheral blood. The CDR3 region has the DNA TGTGCCAGCACCTGGACTAGCGGGGGGGCCGTTACCGGGGAGCTGTTTTTT. Protein: CASTWTSGGAVTGELFF. The whole variable domain, remainder taken from reference TRBV2 and TRBJ2-2, is EPEVTQTPSHQVTQMGQEVILRCVPISNHLYFYWYRQILGQKVEFLVSFYNNEISEKSEIFDDQFSVERPDGSNFTLKIRSTKLEDSAMYFCASTWTSGGAVTGELFFGEGSRLTVL.